Detailed here is one TCR beta chain. These data are taken from a study of blood T cell repertoires in COVID-19. This table comes from immunoSEQ multiplex PCR, and its TCRdb copy is limited to in-frame clones, with some not included. The sample records approximately 350,000 clones, about four fifths being singletons. V was cut by 5 bases and J by 4 bases, with 8 bases left in between. Looked up from germline, CDR1 is SEHNR and CDR2 is FQNEAQ (reference sequence). This CDR3 comprises 12 residues. Material: peripheral blood. The J gene is TRBJ2-5, the V gene TRBV7-9; D not certain. The receptor was isolated from a man under 40 with active or convalescent COVID-19. The CDR3 nucleotides are TGTGCCAGCAGCCGAGCCGGAGAGACCCAGTACTTC. This encodes CASSRAGETQYF.